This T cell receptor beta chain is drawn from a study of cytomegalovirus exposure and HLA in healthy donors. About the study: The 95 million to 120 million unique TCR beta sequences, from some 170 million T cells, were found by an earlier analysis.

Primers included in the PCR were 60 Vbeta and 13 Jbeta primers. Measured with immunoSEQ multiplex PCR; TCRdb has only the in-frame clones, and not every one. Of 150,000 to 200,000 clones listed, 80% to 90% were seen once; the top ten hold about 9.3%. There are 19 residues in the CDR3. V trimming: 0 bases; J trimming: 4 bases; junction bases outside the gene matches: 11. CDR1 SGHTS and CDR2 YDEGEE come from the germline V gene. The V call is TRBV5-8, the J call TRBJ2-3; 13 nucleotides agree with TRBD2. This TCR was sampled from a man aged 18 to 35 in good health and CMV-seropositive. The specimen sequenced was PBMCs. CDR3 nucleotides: TGTGCCAGCAGCTTGGCGTTCGGACTAGCGGGGGAGGGGCCAGATACGCAGTATTTT. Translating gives CASSLAFGLAGEGPDTQYF.